This is a list of T cell receptor beta chains from one sample in a study of cytomegalovirus exposure and HLA in healthy donors. The data were produced by immunoSEQ multiplex PCR, yet TCRdb's version contains in-frame clones alone and is incomplete. This table lists roughly 190,000 clones. Sequencing used PBMCs. The receptors were gathered from a woman aged 18-29 years in good health and CMV-seropositive. CDR3s include the opening cysteine and the closing phenylalanine or tryptophan. D genes are given only for firm matches.

J gene | V gene | D gene | CDR3 protein | CDR3 DNA
TRBJ2-7 | TRBV7-9 | TRBD1 | CAIAGGRSYEQYF | TGTGCCATTGCAGGGGGCCGCTCCTACGAGCAGTACTTC
TRBJ1-2 | TRBV7-2 | . | CASSLAADRGYTF | TGTGCCAGCAGCTTAGCCGCTGACAGGGGCTACACCTTC
TRBJ2-2 | TRBV5-1 | . | CASSFGRLATGELFF | TGCGCCAGCAGCTTTGGCCGGTTAGCCACCGGGGAGCTGTTTTTT
TRBJ2-1 | TRBV5-1 | TRBD2 | CASSLSGRANEQFF | TGCGCCAGCAGCTTAAGCGGGAGGGCCAATGAGCAGTTCTTC
TRBJ1-2 | TRBV6-5 | . | CASSYSGQGRGYTF | TGTGCCAGCAGTTACTCGGGCCAGGGGAGAGGCTACACCTTC
TRBJ2-5 | TRBV18 | TRBD2 | CASSPIAGGRETQYF | TGTGCCAGCTCACCGATCGCGGGAGGGCGAGAGACCCAGTACTTC
TRBJ1-3 | TRBV18 | . | CASSPARGATASGNTIYF | TGTGCCAGCTCACCAGCGCGGGGGGCGACTGCCTCTGGAAACACCATATATTTT
TRBJ2-7 | TRBV19 | TRBD1 | CASSISGDRAYEQYF | TGTGCCAGTAGTATATCTGGCGACAGGGCTTACGAGCAGTACTTC
TRBJ2-5 | TRBV4-1 | . | CASSQNLPGGGETQYF | TGCGCCAGCAGCCAAAACCTTCCAGGGGGAGGCGAGACCCAGTACTTC
TRBJ2-1 | TRBV4-2 | TRBD2 | CASRTSGDYNEQFF | TGTGCCAGCAGAACTAGCGGGGATTACAATGAGCAGTTCTTC